The clone carrying this TCR beta chain was recorded many times. Its matching antigen is unknown. Germline V gene sequence: CDR1 SGHVS, CDR2 FQNEAQ. With 0 bases removed from V and 2 bases from J, the gap between germline ends came to 8 bases. The CDR3 length is 15 residues. The data originate from a study of T cell repertoires in cytomegalovirus infection. On the study more broadly: CMV infection plus the matching HLA type was flagged by public TCR beta signatures.

TCRdb reprocessed the reads via MiXCR and lists one record per CDR3 protein. The sample carries about 310,000 distinct CDR3 sequences, around 9.1% recorded once. Study-wide results and caveats: Cumulative public TCR beta family frequency identified carriers of CMV plus the relevant HLA. The ex vivo response was dominated by HLA-C-restricted CMV-specific TCR beta clonotypes.

This sequence joins TRBV7-8 and TRBJ1-5; D gene unclear. This receptor was identified in a human donor in good health (CMV status not recorded). Some clones in this sample may be carry-over from other donors' samples. The sequenced material came from PBMCs. The CDR3 sequence is CASSLAFQGNQPQHF. The CDR3 nucleotides read TGTGCCAGCAGCTTAGCCTTCCAGGGCAATCAGCCCCAGCATTTT.